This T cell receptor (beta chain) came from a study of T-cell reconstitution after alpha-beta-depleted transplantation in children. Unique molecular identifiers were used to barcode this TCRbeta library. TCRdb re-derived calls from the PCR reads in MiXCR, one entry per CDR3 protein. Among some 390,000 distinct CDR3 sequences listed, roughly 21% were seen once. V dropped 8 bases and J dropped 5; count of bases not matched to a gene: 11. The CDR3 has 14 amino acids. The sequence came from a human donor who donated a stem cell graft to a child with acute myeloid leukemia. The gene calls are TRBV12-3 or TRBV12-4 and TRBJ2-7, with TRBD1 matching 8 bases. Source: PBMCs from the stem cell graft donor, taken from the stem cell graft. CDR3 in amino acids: CASGRRTGRDEQYF. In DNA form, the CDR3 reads TGTGCCAGCGGAAGGAGGACAGGGAGAGACGAGCAGTACTTC.